The clone carrying this T cell receptor (beta chain) was picked up a small number of times. Its antigen is currently unknown. Looked up from germline, CDR1 is SQVTM and CDR2 is ANQGSEA. V shed 5 bases and J shed 2 bases, with 15 bases lying between them. The CDR3 sequence is 15 residues long. This sample stems from a study of T cell repertoires in cytomegalovirus infection. Findings and caveats of the study: Summed frequency of shared TCR beta families picked out CMV carriers who also had the relevant HLA.

TCRdb re-analysed the reads in MiXCR, keeping a single row per CDR3 protein. The sample contains roughly 280,000 distinct CDR3 sequences, about an eighth of which appear only once. What was sequenced was PBMCs. This clonotype was sampled from a human donor in good health (CMV status not recorded). Some clones in this sample may be carry-over from other donors' samples. This chain joins TRBV29-1 and TRBJ2-2; possible D gene TRBD1, 5 bases. CDR3 residues: CSVSRSRVNTGELFF. The CDR3 coding sequence is TGCAGCGTTTCTCGGTCCAGGGTAAACACCGGGGAGCTGTTTTTT.